This T cell receptor beta chain was sequenced for a study of cytomegalovirus exposure and HLA in healthy donors. Background on the study: The approximately 100 million unique TCR beta sequences, from 150 million to 200 million T cells, were found by an earlier analysis. Points from the study as a whole: Analysis was carried out at a later point, and it linked a missense DCLRE1C variant to TCR beta V- and J-gene trimming.

Points on this clone: Antigen unknown. The same CDR3 is also encoded by other DNA sequences in this sample.

Primers for the PCR totalled 60 Vbeta and 13 Jbeta. TCRdb keeps only in-frame clones here, not all; method: immunoSEQ multiplex PCR. The table shows some 130,000 clones, with about three quarters occurring only once. This receptor was taken from a human donor in good health. The source material was PBMCs.

CDR3 residues: CASSYSTGNGYTF. The DNA for the CDR3 is TGTGCCAGCAGTTACTCGACAGGGAATGGCTACACCTTC. V usage is TRBV6-5 and J usage is TRBJ1-2; 7 positions match TRBD1. Germline assignment: CDR1 MNHEY and CDR2 SVGAGI. The CDR3 is 13 residues long. The ends lost 0 bases at V and 6 bases at J; junction bases unmatched: 1.